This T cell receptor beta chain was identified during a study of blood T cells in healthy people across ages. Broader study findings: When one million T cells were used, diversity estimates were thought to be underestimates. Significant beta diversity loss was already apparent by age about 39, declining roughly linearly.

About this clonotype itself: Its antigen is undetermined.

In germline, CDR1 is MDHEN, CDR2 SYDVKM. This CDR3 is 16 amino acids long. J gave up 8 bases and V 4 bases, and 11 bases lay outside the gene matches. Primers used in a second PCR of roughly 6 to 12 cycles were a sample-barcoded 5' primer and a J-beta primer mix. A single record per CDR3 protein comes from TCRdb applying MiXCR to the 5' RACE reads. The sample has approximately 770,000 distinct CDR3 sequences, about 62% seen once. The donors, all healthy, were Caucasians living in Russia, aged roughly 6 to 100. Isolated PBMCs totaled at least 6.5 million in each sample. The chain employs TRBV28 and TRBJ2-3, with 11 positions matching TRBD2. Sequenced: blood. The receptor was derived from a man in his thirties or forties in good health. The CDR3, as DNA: TGTGCCAGCAGTTGGGCTAGCGGGAGGCCTCAGGTTACGCAGTATTTT. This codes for CASSWASGRPQVTQYF.